The rows below give T cell receptor beta chains drawn from one sample of a study of blood T cell repertoires in COVID-19. Profiled with immunoSEQ multiplex PCR; TCRdb holds only in-frame clones, not every one. This table has tens of thousands of clones, roughly 82% appearing once. Material for sequencing was peripheral blood. The receptors were gathered from a man aged 35-49 years with acute or convalescent COVID-19. Each CDR3 is given with its conserved first and last residue. A D gene is named only where the DNA matches it firmly. Where a row states a size, it is once, few, many or the class of an expanded clone; other rows omit it.

J: TRBJ1-3; D: TRBD1; size: -; V: TRBV30; DNA: TGTGCCTCCTCGACAGGGGTAGGAAACACCATATATTTT; CDR3: CASSTGVGNTIYF
J: TRBJ1-6; D: -; size: -; V: TRBV27; DNA: TGTGCCAGCTCTACCCCGGCAGGGGCCTCACCCCTCCACTTT; CDR3: CASSTPAGASPLHF
J: TRBJ2-6; D: -; size: -; V: TRBV15; DNA: TGTGCCACCAGCAGAGGGGCAGGGGCCAACGTCCTGACTTTC; CDR3: CATSRGAGANVLTF
J: TRBJ2-3; D: -; size: few; V: TRBV5-1; DNA: TGCGCCAGCAGCTTGGCCGGCAGGTCAGATACGCAGTATTTT; CDR3: CASSLAGRSDTQYF
J: TRBJ1-4; D: -; size: -; V: TRBV2; DNA: TGTGCCAGCAGTGAAGCGACGACAGGCCTAACTAATGAAAAACTGTTTTTT; CDR3: CASSEATTGLTNEKLFF
J: TRBJ2-1; D: TRBD2; size: -; V: TRBV7-9; DNA: TGTGCCAGCAGACTAGCGGGGGATCAGTTCTTC; CDR3: CASRLAGDQFF
J: TRBJ1-3; D: -; size: -; V: TRBV29-1; DNA: TGCAGCGTGACAGCTTCTAGGAACACCATATATTTT; CDR3: CSVTASRNTIYF
J: TRBJ2-7; D: -; size: -; V: TRBV6-1; DNA: TGTGCCAGCAGTGAAACGGGAGAAGGCTACGAGCAGTACTTC; CDR3: CASSETGEGYEQYF
J: TRBJ2-1; D: TRBD1; size: -; V: TRBV5-1; DNA: TGCGCCAGCAGCCCGGGACAGGGTTTTCTAGTTGAGCAGTTCTTC; CDR3: CASSPGQGFLVEQFF
J: TRBJ1-4; D: TRBD1; size: -; V: TRBV28; DNA: TGTGCCAGCAGTTTAGGACAGGGCAGCTATGAAAAACTGTTTTTT; CDR3: CASSLGQGSYEKLFF
J: TRBJ1-5; D: -; size: -; V: TRBV6-6; DNA: TGTGCCAGCAGTTACTCGAGAGCCTCCAATCAGCCCCAGCATTTT; CDR3: CASSYSRASNQPQHF
J: TRBJ2-4; D: -; size: once; V: TRBV30; DNA: TGTGCCTGGAGTGTATATGAAACGGGAAACATTCAGTACTTC; CDR3: CAWSVYETGNIQYF
J: TRBJ1-6; D: TRBD1; size: few; V: TRBV5-1; DNA: TGCGCCAGCAGGCTCGCCGCGGGACAGGGGAATTCACCCCTCCACTTT; CDR3: CASRLAAGQGNSPLHF
J: TRBJ1-1; D: -; size: -; V: TRBV14; DNA: TGTGCCAGCAGCCAAGACCTCAACACTGAAGCTTTCTTT; CDR3: CASSQDLNTEAFF
J: TRBJ1-2; D: TRBD1; size: -; V: TRBV10-3; DNA: TGTGCCATCAAACCCGGACAGGCTAGGGGCTATGGCTACACCTTC; CDR3: CAIKPGQARGYGYTF
J: TRBJ1-2; D: -; size: -; V: TRBV5-6; DNA: TGTGCCAGCAGCTTGGACAGGACCTTTAACTATGGCTACACCTTC; CDR3: CASSLDRTFNYGYTF
J: TRBJ2-5; D: -; size: -; V: TRBV3-1/TRBV3-2; DNA: TGTGCCAGCAGCCAAGGAGGGGGGGCGAAGACCCAGTACTTC; CDR3: CASSQGGGAKTQYF
J: TRBJ2-3; D: -; size: -; V: TRBV5-6; DNA: TGTGCCAGCAGCCTTCGGACAGGCACAGATACGCAGTATTTT; CDR3: CASSLRTGTDTQYF
J: TRBJ1-1; D: TRBD1; size: -; V: TRBV25-1; DNA: TGTGCCAGCAGTGAAATTAGGACCGGGACAGTACCTTACGCGCTTTTCTTT; CDR3: CASSEIRTGTVPYALFF
J: TRBJ2-7; D: TRBD1; size: -; V: TRBV30; DNA: TGTGCCTGGTCCGGGACAGGGTACTACGAGCAGTACTTC; CDR3: CAWSGTGYYEQYF
J: TRBJ2-3; D: -; size: -; V: TRBV19; DNA: TGTGCCACTTCCAGGGAAAGGGATACGCAGTATTTT; CDR3: CATSRERDTQYF
J: TRBJ2-5; D: -; size: few; V: TRBV6-6; DNA: TGTGCCAGCAGGAGCCTAGCGAGGGGAGGCGAGACCCAGTACTTC; CDR3: CASRSLARGGETQYF
J: TRBJ2-2; D: TRBD1; size: -; V: TRBV4-3; DNA: TGCGCCAGCAGCCAAGATCGGGGCAGGGGGCGCCGAGAGCTGTTTTTT; CDR3: CASSQDRGRGRRELFF
J: TRBJ1-2; D: -; size: -; V: TRBV7-9; DNA: TGTGCCAGCAGCCCTGACAGAAACTATGGCTACACCTTC; CDR3: CASSPDRNYGYTF
J: TRBJ1-2; D: TRBD1; size: -; V: TRBV24-1; DNA: TGTGCCACCAGGGGACCCTCAGGGGGCGGCTACACCTTC; CDR3: CATRGPSGGGYTF
J: TRBJ2-3; D: TRBD2; size: -; V: TRBV10-3; DNA: TGTGCCATCAGGGACCCTTCCAGCGGGGGCACAGATACGCAGTATTTT; CDR3: CAIRDPSSGGTDTQYF
J: TRBJ1-1; D: -; size: -; V: TRBV5-5; DNA: TGTGCCAGCAGCACGGGACAATCCATTACTGAAGCTTTCTTT; CDR3: CASSTGQSITEAFF
J: TRBJ2-7; D: -; size: -; V: TRBV1; DNA: TGCACCAGCAGCCCAGACAGGGAAAGATCCTACGAGCAGTACTTC; CDR3: CTSSPDRERSYEQYF
J: TRBJ2-5; D: -; size: -; V: TRBV19; DNA: TGTGCCAGTAGTACCGGTGGGAGAGAGACCCAGTACTTC; CDR3: CASSTGGRETQYF
J: TRBJ1-5; D: -; size: -; V: TRBV15; DNA: TGTGCCACCAGCAGAGATTTTAATAGTCAGCCCCAGCATTTT; CDR3: CATSRDFNSQPQHF
J: TRBJ1-5; D: -; size: -; V: TRBV6-5; DNA: TGTGCCAGCAGTTACTCGCGGGCCGGCAATCAGCCCCAGCATTTT; CDR3: CASSYSRAGNQPQHF
J: TRBJ2-5; D: TRBD2; size: -; V: TRBV2; DNA: TGTGCCAGCAGTGCCACCACGGGGGGGGCTACGACCCAGTACTTC; CDR3: CASSATTGGATTQYF
J: TRBJ1-6; D: -; size: -; V: TRBV28; DNA: TGTGCCAGCAGTTTATTTAGTTCACCCCTCCACTTT; CDR3: CASSLFSSPLHF
J: TRBJ2-2; D: TRBD1; size: -; V: TRBV24-1; DNA: TGTGCCACCAGTGATGCCCACGGGACAGTTAACACCGGGGAGCTGTTTTTT; CDR3: CATSDAHGTVNTGELFF
J: TRBJ2-1; D: -; size: -; V: TRBV19; DNA: TGTGCCAGTAGTCAGGGGATAGGGGGGGCCGTCAATGAGCAGTTCTTC; CDR3: CASSQGIGGAVNEQFF
J: TRBJ1-2; D: -; size: -; V: TRBV7-9; DNA: TGTGCCAGCAGCCGCTCCGGGGGGACTTACTATGGCTACACCTTC; CDR3: CASSRSGGTYYGYTF
J: TRBJ2-3; D: TRBD1; size: -; V: TRBV30; DNA: TGTGCCTGGAGTGGACAGGGAAGTCGGACAGATACGCAGTATTTT; CDR3: CAWSGQGSRTDTQYF
J: TRBJ2-1; D: -; size: once; V: TRBV5-6; DNA: TGTGCCAGCAGCTTGGGCGGGACTCGGCAGTTCTTC; CDR3: CASSLGGTRQFF
J: TRBJ2-3; D: -; size: -; V: TRBV7-2; DNA: TGTGCCAGCAGCCCGCGGTTGGCTAAAGATACGCAGTATTTT; CDR3: CASSPRLAKDTQYF
J: TRBJ2-1; D: -; size: -; V: TRBV12-3/TRBV12-4; DNA: TGTGCCAGCAGTTTAGGTAGCTCGGGTGAGCAGTTCTTC; CDR3: CASSLGSSGEQFF
J: TRBJ1-3; D: -; size: -; V: TRBV6-6; DNA: TGTGCCAGCATTTCAGGGCCTGGAAACACCATATATTTT; CDR3: CASISGPGNTIYF
J: TRBJ2-7; D: -; size: -; V: TRBV2; DNA: TGTGCCAGCGTCCGGGGGTCAGCCAACTACGAGCAGTACTTC; CDR3: CASVRGSANYEQYF
J: TRBJ2-2; D: -; size: -; V: TRBV9; DNA: TGTGCCAGCAGCGTCCGTCAAGGGGGCGCACTAGCGGCGAACACCGGGGAGCTGTTTTTT; CDR3: CASSVRQGGALAANTGELFF
J: TRBJ1-1; D: -; size: -; V: TRBV5-1; DNA: TGCGCCAGCAGCCCAGGGTTGGACACTGAAGCTTTCTTT; CDR3: CASSPGLDTEAFF
J: TRBJ1-2; D: -; size: -; V: TRBV18; DNA: TGTGCCAGCTCACACGAAAACAGGGACGGGGGCTACACCTTC; CDR3: CASSHENRDGGYTF
J: TRBJ1-1; D: -; size: -; V: TRBV5-1; DNA: TGCGCCAGCGCTCGGCAGGGAAGAGACACTGAAGCTTTCTTT; CDR3: CASARQGRDTEAFF
J: TRBJ1-4; D: -; size: -; V: TRBV5-4; DNA: TGTGCCAGCAGCTCTTCCGGGACAAGAAGGGAAAAACTGTTTTTT; CDR3: CASSSSGTRREKLFF
J: TRBJ1-1; D: -; size: -; V: TRBV24-1; DNA: TGTGCCACCAGTGATTTCTTGAGTGAGGCGGGCACTGAAGCTTTCTTT; CDR3: CATSDFLSEAGTEAFF
J: TRBJ1-1; D: -; size: -; V: TRBV24-1; DNA: TGTGCCACCAGTGACCCTGGACAGTCCTCAGGAACTGAAGCTTTCTTT; CDR3: CATSDPGQSSGTEAFF
J: TRBJ2-7; D: -; size: -; V: TRBV5-1; DNA: TGCGCCAGCAGCTCCGGGGCAGGAGGGAACGAGCAGTACTTC; CDR3: CASSSGAGGNEQYF
J: TRBJ1-4; D: -; size: -; V: TRBV6-5; DNA: TGTGCCAGCAGTTCAGGGCTTGTTGGTAGTAATGAAAAACTGTTTTTT; CDR3: CASSSGLVGSNEKLFF
J: TRBJ1-1; D: TRBD1; size: -; V: TRBV5-4; DNA: TGTGCCAGCAGTCGAGAGACGGACAGGGGTGAAGCGGCTTTCTTT; CDR3: CASSRETDRGEAAFF
J: TRBJ2-7; D: TRBD1; size: -; V: TRBV6-5; DNA: TGTGCCAGCAGTTACCCCGGGACAGGGGGCGAGCAGTACTTC; CDR3: CASSYPGTGGEQYF
J: TRBJ2-7; D: -; size: -; V: TRBV4-1; DNA: TGCGCCAGCAGCCGGGACAACTCCTACGAGCAGTACTTC; CDR3: CASSRDNSYEQYF
J: TRBJ2-7; D: TRBD1; size: -; V: TRBV5-1; DNA: TGCGCCAGCAGCTTGACAGGGGTCGGCGAGCAGTACTTC; CDR3: CASSLTGVGEQYF